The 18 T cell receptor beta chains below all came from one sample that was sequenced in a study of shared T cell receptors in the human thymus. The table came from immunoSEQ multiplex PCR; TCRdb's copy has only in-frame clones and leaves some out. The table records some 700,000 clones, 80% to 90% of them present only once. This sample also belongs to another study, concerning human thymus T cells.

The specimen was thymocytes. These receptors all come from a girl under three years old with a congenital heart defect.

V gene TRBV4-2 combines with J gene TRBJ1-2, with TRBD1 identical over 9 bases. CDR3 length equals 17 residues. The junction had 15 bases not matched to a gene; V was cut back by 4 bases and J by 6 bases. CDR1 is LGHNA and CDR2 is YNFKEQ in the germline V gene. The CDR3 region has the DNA TGTGCCAGCAGCCTTTTCTCGAGGGGACAGGGTGTGCATGGCTACACCTTC. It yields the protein CASSLFSRGQGVHGYTF.

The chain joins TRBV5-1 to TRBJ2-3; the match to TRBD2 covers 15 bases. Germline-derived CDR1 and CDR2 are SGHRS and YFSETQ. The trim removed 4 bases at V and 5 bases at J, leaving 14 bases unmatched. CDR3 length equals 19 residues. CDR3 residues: CASSPNRTSGGAVGDTQYF. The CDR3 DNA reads TGCGCCAGCAGCCCGAACAGGACTAGCGGGGGGGCAGTTGGAGATACGCAGTATTTT.

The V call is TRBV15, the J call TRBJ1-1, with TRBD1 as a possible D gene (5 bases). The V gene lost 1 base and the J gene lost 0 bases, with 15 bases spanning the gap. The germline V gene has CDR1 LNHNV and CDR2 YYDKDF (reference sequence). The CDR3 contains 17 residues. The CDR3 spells CATSRVRQGLMNTEAFF. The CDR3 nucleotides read TGTGCCACCAGCAGAGTAAGGCAGGGTCTAATGAACACTGAAGCTTTCTTT.

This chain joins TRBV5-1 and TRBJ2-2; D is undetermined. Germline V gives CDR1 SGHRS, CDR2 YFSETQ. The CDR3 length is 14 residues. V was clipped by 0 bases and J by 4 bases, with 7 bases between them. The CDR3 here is CASSLGAGTGELFF. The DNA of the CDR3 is TGCGCCAGCAGCTTGGGGGCCGGCACCGGGGAGCTGTTTTTT. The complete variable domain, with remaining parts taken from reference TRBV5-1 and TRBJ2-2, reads KAGVTQTPRYLIKTRGQQVTLSCSPISGHRSVSWYQQTPGQGLQFLFEYFSETQRNKGNFPGRFSGRQFSNSRSEMNVSTLELGDSALYLCASSLGAGTGELFFGEGSRLTVL.

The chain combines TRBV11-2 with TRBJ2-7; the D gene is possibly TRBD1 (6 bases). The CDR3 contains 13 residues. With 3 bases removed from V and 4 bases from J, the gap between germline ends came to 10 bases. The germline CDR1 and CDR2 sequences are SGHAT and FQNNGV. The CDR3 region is CASSFGDTYEQYF. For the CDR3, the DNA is TGTGCCAGCAGCTTTGGGGACACGTACGAGCAGTACTTC. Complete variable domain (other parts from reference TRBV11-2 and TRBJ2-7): EAGVAQSPRYKIIEKRQSVAFWCNPISGHATLYWYQQILGQGPKLLIQFQNNGVVDDSQLPKDRFSAERLKGVDSTLKIQPAKLEDSAVYLCASSFGDTYEQYFGPGTRLTVT.

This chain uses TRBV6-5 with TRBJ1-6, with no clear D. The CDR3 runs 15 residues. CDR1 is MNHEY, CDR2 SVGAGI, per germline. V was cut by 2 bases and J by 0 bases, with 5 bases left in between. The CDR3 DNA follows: TGTGCCAGCAGTTACGGGAGCTCCTATAATTCACCCCTCCACTTT. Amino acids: CASSYGSSYNSPLHF.

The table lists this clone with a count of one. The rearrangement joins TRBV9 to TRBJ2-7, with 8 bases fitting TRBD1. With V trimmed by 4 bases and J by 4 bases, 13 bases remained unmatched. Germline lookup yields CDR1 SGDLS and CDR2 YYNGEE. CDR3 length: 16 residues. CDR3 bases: TGTGCCAGCAGCTCCCGGCAGGGGGCTCTTACATACGAGCAGTACTTC. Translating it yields CASSSRQGALTYEQYF.

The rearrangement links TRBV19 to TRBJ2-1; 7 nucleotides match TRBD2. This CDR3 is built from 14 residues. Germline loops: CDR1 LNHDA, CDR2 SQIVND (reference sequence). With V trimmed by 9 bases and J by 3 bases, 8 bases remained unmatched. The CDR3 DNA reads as TGTGCCAGCAGCCGGGAGGCCTACTACAATGAGCAGTTCTTC. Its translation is CASSREAYYNEQFF.

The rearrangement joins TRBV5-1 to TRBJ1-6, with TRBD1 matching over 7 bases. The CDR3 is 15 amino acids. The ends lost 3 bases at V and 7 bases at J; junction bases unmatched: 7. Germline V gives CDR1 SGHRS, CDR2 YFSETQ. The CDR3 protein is CASSWLTGQNSPLHF. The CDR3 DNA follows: TGCGCCAGCAGCTGGTTGACAGGGCAAAATTCACCCCTCCACTTT.

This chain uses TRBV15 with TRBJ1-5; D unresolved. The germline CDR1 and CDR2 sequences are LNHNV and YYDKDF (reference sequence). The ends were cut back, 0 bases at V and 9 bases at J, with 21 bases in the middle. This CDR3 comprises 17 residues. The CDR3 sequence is CATSRDLFPLTESPQHF. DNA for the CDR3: TGTGCCACCAGCAGAGATCTTTTTCCCCTTACAGAATCGCCCCAGCATTTT.

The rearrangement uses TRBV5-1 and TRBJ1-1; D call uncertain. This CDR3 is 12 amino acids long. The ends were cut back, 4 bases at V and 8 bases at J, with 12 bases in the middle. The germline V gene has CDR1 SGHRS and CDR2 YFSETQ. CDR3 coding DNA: TGCGCCAGCAGCGGGTCTAGGTGGGAAGCTTTCTTT. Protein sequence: CASSGSRWEAFF.

CDR3: CASSPPLAAERYGYTF. Written as DNA, the CDR3 is TGTGCCAGCTCACCACCCCTGGCGGCAGAAAGATATGGCTACACCTTC. This chain links TRBV18 with TRBJ1-2; D is unresolved. The CDR3 has 16 residues. The V and J ends lost 0 bases and 5 bases respectively, with 16 bases between them. The germline V gene has CDR1 KGHSH and CDR2 LQKENI.

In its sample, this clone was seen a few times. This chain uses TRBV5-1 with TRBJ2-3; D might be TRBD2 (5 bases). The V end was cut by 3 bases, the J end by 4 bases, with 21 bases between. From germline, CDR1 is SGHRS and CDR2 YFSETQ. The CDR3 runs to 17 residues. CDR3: CASSYREGSPFADTQYF. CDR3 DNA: TGCGCCAGCAGCTACCGGGAAGGCTCCCCTTTCGCAGATACGCAGTATTTT. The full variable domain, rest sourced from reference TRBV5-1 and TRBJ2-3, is KAGVTQTPRYLIKTRGQQVTLSCSPISGHRSVSWYQQTPGQGLQFLFEYFSETQRNKGNFPGRFSGRQFSNSRSEMNVSTLELGDSALYLCASSYREGSPFADTQYFGPGTRLTVL.

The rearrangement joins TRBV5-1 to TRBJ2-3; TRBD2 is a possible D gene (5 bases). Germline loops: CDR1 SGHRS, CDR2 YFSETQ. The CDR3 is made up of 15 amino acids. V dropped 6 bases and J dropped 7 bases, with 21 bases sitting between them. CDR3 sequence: CASTDYDNARNTQYF. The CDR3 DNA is TGCGCCAGCACCGACTATGATAACGCCCGAAATACGCAGTATTTT.

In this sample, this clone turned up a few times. DNA of the CDR3: TGTGCCAGCAGCGTAGGACAGGGCCCCTTGGTGGACACCATATATTTT. Translating gives CASSVGQGPLVDTIYF. This chain uses TRBV9 with TRBJ1-3, with 7 bases matching TRBD1. The CDR3 loop spans 16 amino acids. V lost 0 bases to trimming and J lost 8 bases; unmatched junction nucleotides: 11. The germline gives CDR1 SGDLS, CDR2 YYNGEE.

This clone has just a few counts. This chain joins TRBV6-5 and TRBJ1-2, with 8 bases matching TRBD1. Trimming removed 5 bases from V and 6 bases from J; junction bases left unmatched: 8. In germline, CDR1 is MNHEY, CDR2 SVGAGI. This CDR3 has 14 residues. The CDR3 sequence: CASSAIPGGNGYTF. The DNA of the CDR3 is TGTGCCAGCAGTGCAATTCCAGGGGGCAATGGCTACACCTTC.

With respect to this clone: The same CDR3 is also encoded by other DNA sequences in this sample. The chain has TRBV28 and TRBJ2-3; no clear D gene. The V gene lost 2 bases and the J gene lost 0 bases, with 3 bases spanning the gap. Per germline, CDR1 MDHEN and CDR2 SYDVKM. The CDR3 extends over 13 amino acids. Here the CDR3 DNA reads TGTGCCAGCAGTTTAGGCAGCACAGATACGCAGTATTTT. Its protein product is CASSLGSTDTQYF.

This CDR3 reads CASTHSEADTQYF. CDR3 bases: TGTGCCAGCACCCACTCGGAGGCAGATACGCAGTATTTT. The V call is TRBV7-9, the J call TRBJ2-3; a possible D gene is TRBD2 (5 bases). The CDR3 sequence is 13 residues long. Per the germline V gene, CDR1 is SEHNR and CDR2 is FQNEAQ (reference sequence). V lost 7 bases to trimming and J lost 4 bases, with 12 bases between them.